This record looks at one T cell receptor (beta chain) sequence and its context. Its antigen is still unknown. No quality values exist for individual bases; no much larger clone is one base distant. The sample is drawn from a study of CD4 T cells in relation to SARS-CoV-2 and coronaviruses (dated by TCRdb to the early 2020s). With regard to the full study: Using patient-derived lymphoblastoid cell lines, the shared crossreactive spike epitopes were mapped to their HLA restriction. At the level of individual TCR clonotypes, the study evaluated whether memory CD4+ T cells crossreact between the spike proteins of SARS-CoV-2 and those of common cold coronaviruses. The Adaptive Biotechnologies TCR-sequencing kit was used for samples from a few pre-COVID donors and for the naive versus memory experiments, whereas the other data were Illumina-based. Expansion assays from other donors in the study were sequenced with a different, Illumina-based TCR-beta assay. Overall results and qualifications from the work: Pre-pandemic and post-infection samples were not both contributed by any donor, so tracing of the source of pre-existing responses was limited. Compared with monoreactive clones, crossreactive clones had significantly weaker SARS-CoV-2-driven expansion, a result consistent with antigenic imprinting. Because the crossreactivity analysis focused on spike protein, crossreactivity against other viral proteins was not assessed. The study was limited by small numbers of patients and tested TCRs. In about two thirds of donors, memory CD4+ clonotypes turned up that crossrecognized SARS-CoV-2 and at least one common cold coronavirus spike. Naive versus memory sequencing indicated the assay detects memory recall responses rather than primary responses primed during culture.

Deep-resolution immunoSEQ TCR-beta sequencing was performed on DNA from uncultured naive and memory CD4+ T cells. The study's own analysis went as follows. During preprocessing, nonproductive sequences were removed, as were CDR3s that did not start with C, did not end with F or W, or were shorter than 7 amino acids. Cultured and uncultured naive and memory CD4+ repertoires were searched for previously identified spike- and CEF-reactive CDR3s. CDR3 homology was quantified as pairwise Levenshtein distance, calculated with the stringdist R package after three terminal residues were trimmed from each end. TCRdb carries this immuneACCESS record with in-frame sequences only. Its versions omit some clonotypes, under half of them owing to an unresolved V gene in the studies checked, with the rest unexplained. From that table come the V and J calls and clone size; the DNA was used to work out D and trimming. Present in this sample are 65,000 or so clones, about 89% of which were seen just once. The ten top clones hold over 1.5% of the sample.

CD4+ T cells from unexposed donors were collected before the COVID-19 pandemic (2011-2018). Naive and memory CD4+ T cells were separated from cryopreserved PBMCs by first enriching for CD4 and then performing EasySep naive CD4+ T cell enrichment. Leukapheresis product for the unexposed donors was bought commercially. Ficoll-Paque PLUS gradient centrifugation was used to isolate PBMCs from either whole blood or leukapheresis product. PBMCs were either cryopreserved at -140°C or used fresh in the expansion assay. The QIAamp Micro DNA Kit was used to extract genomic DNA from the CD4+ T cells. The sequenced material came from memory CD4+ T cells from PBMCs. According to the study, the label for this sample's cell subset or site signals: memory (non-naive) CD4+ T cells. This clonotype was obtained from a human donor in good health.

The CDR3: CASSSQGMLWSEQYF. The sequence in DNA is TGTGCCAGCAGTTCCCAGGGTATGCTTTGGTCCGAGCAGTACTTC. Here the chain combines TRBV28 and TRBJ2-7, with TRBD1 tentatively as D gene (5 bases match). V gives up 4 bases and J gives up 6 bases, and the segment between their germline ends measures 19 bases. Based on the germline V gene, the CDR1 and CDR2 sequences are MDHEN and SYDVKM. The CDR3 starts with the cysteine, ends with the phenylalanine, and has 15 residues. The sequence is cut down to CDR3 DNA, 45 bases in frame from base 1.